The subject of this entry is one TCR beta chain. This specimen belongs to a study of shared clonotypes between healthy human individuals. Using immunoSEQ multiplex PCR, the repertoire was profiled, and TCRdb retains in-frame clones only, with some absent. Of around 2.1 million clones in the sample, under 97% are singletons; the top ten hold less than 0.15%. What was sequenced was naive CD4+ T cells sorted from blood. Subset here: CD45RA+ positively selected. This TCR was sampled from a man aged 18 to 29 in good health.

CDR3 region: CASSQSGTGISYEQYF. The CDR3 nucleotides are TGCGCCAGCAGCCAGTCCGGGACAGGGATTTCCTACGAGCAGTACTTC. The chain carries TRBV4-1 and TRBJ2-7; 9 nucleotides align to TRBD1. Trimming took 3 bases from V and 1 from J; bases not matched to a gene: 7. Germline loops: CDR1 MGHRA, CDR2 YSYEKL. The CDR3 extends over 16 amino acids.